This is a list of T cell receptor beta chains from one sample in a study of T cell repertoires in cytomegalovirus infection. Antigens for these TCRs are unknown. From the reads, TCRdb called clonotypes with MiXCR, one entry per CDR3 protein. The table lists under 450,000 distinct CDR3 sequences, 34% of them singletons, with about 13% in the top ten. This sample comprised cultured PBMCs, obtained from culture after CMV antigen stimulation. The source is a human donor in good health (CMV status not recorded). Some clones in this sample may be carry-over from other donors' samples. Each CDR3 is given with its conserved first and last residue. D genes are given only for firm matches. Only some rows state a clone size, as once, few, many or a class for expanded clones.

-	TRBV5-4	-	TRBJ2-3	CASSALLTQYF	TGTGCCAGCAGCGCCCTGCTTACGCAGTATTTT
TRBD1	TRBV11-2	-	TRBJ2-4	CASSYGQGRAKNIQYF	TGTGCCAGCAGCTACGGACAGGGACGAGCCAAAAACATTCAGTACTTC
-	TRBV2	-	TRBJ2-7	CATGGASYEQYF	TGTGCCACTGGGGGGGCTTCCTACGAGCAGTACTTC
-	TRBV15	-	TRBJ1-2	CATSRESELYGYTF	TGTGCCACCAGCAGAGAATCAGAACTCTATGGCTACACCTTC
-	TRBV7-2	few	TRBJ2-6	CASSPPLAGSSGANVLTF	TGTGCCAGCAGCCCACCTCTTGCGGGGAGCTCTGGGGCCAACGTCCTGACTTTC
-	TRBV4-3	-	TRBJ2-1	CASSQAPGGGGNEQFF	TGCGCCAGCAGCCAAGCCCCCGGGGGCGGTGGCAATGAGCAGTTCTTC
-	TRBV7-9	-	TRBJ2-7	CASSLARGKDEQYF	TGTGCCAGCAGCTTAGCTAGGGGTAAAGACGAGCAGTACTTC
TRBD1	TRBV7-2	many	TRBJ1-4	CASSLGNRGGNEKLFF	TGTGCCAGCAGCCTGGGCAACAGGGGCGGTAATGAAAAACTGTTTTTT
-	TRBV7-2	few	TRBJ2-5	CASSRWGSGETQYF	TGTGCCAGCAGCCGTTGGGGTAGTGGAGAGACCCAGTACTTC
TRBD2	TRBV7-2	few	TRBJ2-7	CASSSQREVYEQYF	TGTGCCAGCAGCTCTCAGCGGGAGGTCTACGAGCAGTACTTC
TRBD1	TRBV7-7	-	TRBJ2-7	CASSPRQGAGEQYF	TGTGCCAGCAGCCCGAGACAGGGGGCAGGGGAGCAGTACTTC
-	TRBV6-5	few	TRBJ2-3	CASSYLGIPDTQYF	TGTGCCAGCAGTTACTTGGGGATCCCAGATACGCAGTATTTT
TRBD2	TRBV7-9	-	TRBJ2-1	CASSPGALAGRYNEQFF	TGTGCCAGCAGCCCGGGGGCCTTAGCGGGGCGCTACAATGAGCAGTTCTTC
-	TRBV20-1	-	TRBJ1-6	CSARPSGDSPLHF	TGCAGTGCTAGGCCCAGCGGAGATTCACCCCTCCACTTT
-	TRBV28	-	TRBJ2-2	CATRVSGTGELFF	TGTGCCACCAGGGTTTCGGGCACCGGGGAGCTGTTTTTT
TRBD2	TRBV7-2	many	TRBJ2-1	CASSLESSGTKLQFF	TGTGCCAGCAGCCTGGAATCTAGCGGGACTAAATTGCAGTTCTTC
-	TRBV28	-	TRBJ1-1	CASSLPGDGTEAFF	TGTGCCAGCAGTTTGCCCGGGGACGGCACTGAAGCTTTCTTT
TRBD2	TRBV20-1	-	TRBJ2-7	CSASRLAGAYEQYF	TGCAGTGCTAGTCGACTAGCGGGAGCATACGAGCAGTACTTC
TRBD1	TRBV12-3/TRBV12-4	many	TRBJ1-2	CASSLHQTGGHGYTF	TGTGCCAGCAGTTTACATCAGACAGGGGGACATGGCTACACCTTC
-	TRBV7-8	few	TRBJ2-1	CASSLAGTVRTRPNNEQFF	TGTGCCAGCAGCTTAGCGGGGACAGTGAGGACTAGGCCCAACAATGAGCAGTTCTTC
-	TRBV7-2	-	TRBJ2-2	CASSRQIAHTGELFF	TGTGCCAGCAGCCGCCAAATCGCGCACACCGGGGAGCTGTTTTTT
-	TRBV7-2	once	TRBJ1-2	CASIPPPRARYTF	TGTGCCAGCATCCCGCCACCGAGGGCTCGCTACACCTTC
-	TRBV6-5	-	TRBJ2-1	CASSYSPLREFYNEQFF	TGTGCCAGCAGTTACTCTCCCCTACGGGAGTTCTACAATGAGCAGTTCTTC
TRBD1	TRBV12-3/TRBV12-4	-	TRBJ1-4	CASRDRGLPNEKLFF	TGTGCCAGCCGGGACAGGGGGCTTCCTAATGAAAAACTGTTTTTT
-	TRBV5-1	few	TRBJ2-7	CASSSRGGYEQYF	TGCGCCAGCAGCTCAAGGGGGGGCTACGAGCAGTACTTC
-	TRBV7-6	few	TRBJ2-5	CASSLVQGTQYF	TGTGCCAGCAGCTTAGTCCAGGGGACCCAGTACTTC
-	TRBV9	-	TRBJ2-5	CASSVPTTGSFSETQYF	TGTGCCAGCAGCGTCCCCACAACCGGAAGTTTCAGCGAGACCCAGTACTTC
TRBD2	TRBV12-3/TRBV12-4	few	TRBJ2-3	CASKLAESTDTQYF	TGTGCCAGCAAACTAGCGGAGAGCACAGATACGCAGTATTTT
-	TRBV10-3	once	TRBJ2-7	CAIRLVGHSHEQYF	TGTGCCATCAGGCTAGTGGGACACAGTCACGAGCAGTACTTC
TRBD1	TRBV19	-	TRBJ1-2	CATVPGQGNYGYTF	TGTGCCACCGTCCCGGGACAGGGAAACTATGGCTACACCTTC
-	TRBV7-2	few	TRBJ2-1	CASSKRSAGEQFF	TGTGCCAGCAGCAAACGTTCGGCGGGTGAGCAGTTCTTC
TRBD1	TRBV7-8	many	TRBJ1-5	CASSLESRDRGQPQHF	TGTGCCAGCAGCTTAGAATCTAGGGACAGGGGGCAGCCCCAGCATTTT
TRBD2	TRBV27	-	TRBJ2-1	CASSSAAGGSDNEQFF	TGTGCCAGCAGTTCGGCAGCGGGAGGCTCGGACAATGAGCAGTTCTTC
-	TRBV11-2	few	TRBJ1-2	CASSLATTGQGNYGYTF	TGTGCCAGCAGCCTAGCCACCACGGGCCAGGGAAACTATGGCTACACCTTC
-	TRBV24-1	few	TRBJ2-1	CATSDIGSGNYNEQFF	TGTGCCACCAGTGATATCGGTAGCGGCAACTACAATGAGCAGTTCTTC
-	TRBV6-5	-	TRBJ2-3	CASSYSSWSTDTQYF	TGTGCCAGCAGTTACTCTTCGTGGAGCACAGATACGCAGTATTTT
-	TRBV12-5	once	TRBJ1-1	CASLARDTEAFF	TGTGCTAGTCTGGCCAGAGACACTGAAGCTTTCTTT
-	TRBV19	few	TRBJ1-1	CASSYTENTEAFF	TGTGCCAGTAGTTACACGGAGAACACTGAAGCTTTCTTT
TRBD2	TRBV4-1	-	TRBJ2-2	CASSLPLMASGERPPPNTGELFF	TGCGCCAGCAGCCTCCCCTTAATGGCTAGCGGGGAACGACCGCCCCCGAACACCGGGGAGCTGTTTTTT
-	TRBV2	few	TRBJ2-1	CASSEATGVRYEQFF	TGTGCCAGCAGTGAAGCAACGGGAGTTAGGTATGAGCAGTTCTTC
TRBD2	TRBV20-1	-	TRBJ2-1	CSVTSGVYNEQFF	TGCAGTGTAACTAGCGGGGTCTACAATGAGCAGTTCTTC
TRBD2	TRBV11-3	few	TRBJ2-3	CASSLGLAGAFTDTQYF	TGTGCCAGCAGCTTAGGACTAGCGGGAGCGTTCACAGATACGCAGTATTTT
-	TRBV6-6	-	TRBJ2-1	CASSYLELVNEQFF	TGTGCCAGCAGTTACCTAGAGCTAGTCAATGAGCAGTTCTTC
-	TRBV4-3	few	TRBJ2-2	CASSQDLGGANTGELFF	TGCGCCAGCAGCCAAGATCTGGGGGGCGCGAACACCGGGGAGCTGTTTTTT
-	TRBV19	-	TRBJ2-1	CASSIALSSYNEQFF	TGTGCCAGTAGTATAGCTTTAAGCTCCTACAATGAGCAGTTCTTC
-	TRBV6-5	-	TRBJ2-1	CASSSWTGGNEQIF	TGTGCCAGCAGTTCCTGGACGGGTGGCAATGAGCAGATCTTC
-	TRBV7-8	many	TRBJ1-5	CASSRIMSGYSNQPQHF	TGTGCCAGCAGCCGTATTATGTCGGGTTATAGCAATCAGCCCCAGCATTTT
-	TRBV20-1	-	TRBJ1-6	CSARPLPSRGVRDSPLHF	TGCAGTGCGCGGCCTCTACCGTCAAGGGGGGTTCGGGATTCACCCCTCCACTTT
-	TRBV6-2/TRBV6-3	few	TRBJ2-1	CASLSGYYNEQFF	TGTGCCAGCCTTTCCGGTTACTACAATGAGCAGTTCTTC
-	TRBV7-9	few	TRBJ2-7	CASSSSTVGIYEQYF	TGTGCCAGCAGCTCCTCGACAGTGGGTATCTACGAGCAGTACTTC
-	TRBV10-3	-	TRBJ1-1	CAISGGGQAFF	TGTGCCATCAGTGGTGGAGGGCAAGCTTTCTTT
-	TRBV20-1	-	TRBJ2-1	CSARGGAYNEQFF	TGCAGTGCTAGGGGCGGAGCCTACAATGAGCAGTTCTTC
TRBD1	TRBV6-2/TRBV6-3	-	TRBJ2-7	CASSYPDRVRGEQYF	TGTGCCAGCAGTTACCCCGACAGGGTAAGGGGCGAGCAGTACTTC
-	TRBV6-1	few	TRBJ2-1	CATLPISMTAAYNEQFF	TGTGCCACCCTCCCTATATCAATGACGGCAGCCTACAATGAGCAGTTCTTC
TRBD2	TRBV12-3/TRBV12-4	-	TRBJ2-5	CASSIRLAGGQETQYF	TGTGCCAGCAGTATACGACTAGCGGGCGGGCAAGAGACCCAGTACTTC
-	TRBV6-5	-	TRBJ2-5	CASSYSTIETQYF	TGTGCCAGCAGTTACTCGACTATCGAGACCCAGTACTTC
TRBD2	TRBV19	few	TRBJ2-3	CASSIGLATDTQYF	TGTGCCAGTAGTATTGGACTAGCGACAGATACGCAGTATTTT
-	TRBV20-1	once	TRBJ2-3	CSARRGTFTDTQYF	TGCAGTGCTAGACGGGGAACCTTCACAGATACGCAGTATTTT
TRBD2	TRBV20-1	-	TRBJ2-3	CSARGLAGVTDTQYF	TGCAGTGCTAGAGGGTTAGCGGGAGTGACTGATACGCAGTATTTT